This T cell receptor beta chain was sequenced for a study of OX40 agonist ivuxolimab in advanced cancers. Across the study: Cancers in dose escalation were hepatocellular, melanoma, renal cell and head and neck. The dose-escalation cohort was approximately 80% male, with a mean age of about 56 years, ranging about 23 to 80. The study's findings and limits: CD8+ T cells (on average) carried more expanded clones than CD4+ T cells. Low clonal expansion, among the lowest seen, marked partial responders at 0.1-3.0 mg/kg.

Measured with immunoSEQ multiplex PCR; TCRdb has only the in-frame clones, and not every one. The table records about 53,000 clones, 80% to 90% of them present only once. The germline V gene encodes CDR1 SEHNR and CDR2 FQNEAQ (reference sequence). The germline V and J ends were trimmed by 3 bases and 4 bases, with 11 bases remaining between them. The CDR3 is made up of 14 amino acids. Concerning this clone: Its antigen remains unknown.

The source of this sequence is an adult with an advanced solid tumor such as melanoma, head and neck, liver or kidney cancer. This chain connects TRBV7-9 to TRBJ2-3; D is perhaps TRBD1 (7 bases). The sequencing used CD4+ or CD8+ T cells sorted from blood, collected in a trial of the OX40 agonist ivuxolimab. CDR3 sequence (DNA): TGTGCCAGCAGCTTTCAGGGGGGCGCAGATACGCAGTATTTT. Translated: CASSFQGGADTQYF.